The clone carrying this TCR beta chain was observed once. TCRdb reanalysed the RT-PCR reads using MiXCR and keeps one entry per CDR3 protein. Here the sample spans approximately 720,000 distinct CDR3 sequences, more than 13% being singletons. This CDR3 is built from 15 residues. Germline lookup yields CDR1 MDHEN and CDR2 SYDVKM. Trimming removed 3 bases from V and 7 bases from J; junction bases left unmatched: 8. The sample consisted of memory CD4+ T cells from blood. The chain recombines TRBV28 with TRBJ2-1; 8 nucleotides match TRBD1. This receptor was identified in a female donor in good health, serving as a healthy control. The CDR3 nucleotides are TGTGCCAGCAGTTTTTTGCAGGGGGCGCGGAATGAGCAGTTCTTC. This sequence encodes CASSFLQGARNEQFF.